These 30 T cell receptor beta chains came from one sample sequenced in a study of CD4+ T cells in melanoma (dated 2022 in TCRdb). Receptor libraries were prepared by the immunoSEQ multiplex PCR assay. TCRdb mirrors the immuneACCESS table, restricted to in-frame sequences. Some clones are absent from its copies; in checked studies, under half trace to an unresolved V gene, and the reason for the others is unknown. This sample is represented by over 100,000 clones; approximately 92% of them were singletons. The top ten constitute around 3.3% of the sample. Input material: peripheral blood. These TCRs come from a human donor with melanoma.

The chain uses TRBV5-1 and TRBJ2-1; D is perhaps TRBD2 (7 bases). The CDR3 extends over 15 amino acids. Per the germline V gene, CDR1 is SGHRS and CDR2 is YFSETQ. Trimming took 3 bases from V and 3 from J, leaving 13 bases between them. CDR3 sequence reads: CASSWRGGDYNEQFF. The CDR3 region has the DNA TGCGCCAGCAGCTGGAGGGGGGGCGACTACAATGAGCAGTTCTTC.

The V gene is TRBV29-1, the J gene TRBJ2-7; D perhaps matches TRBD1 (6 bases). This CDR3 is built from 11 residues. Trimming shortened V by 6 bases and J by 7 bases, and 13 bases separated the two germline ends. The V gene's germline CDR1 is SQVTM and CDR2 ANQGSEA. CDR3 loop: CSVRRQGEQYF. DNA for the CDR3: TGCAGCGTACGCCGTCAGGGGGAGCAGTACTTC.

The chain couples TRBV5-3 to TRBJ1-5; D gene unclear. TRBV5-3 is assigned to the ORF class and has an uncertain function. Trimming removed 4 bases at V and 3 bases at J, with 17 bases between. The CDR3 has 16 residues. CDR3 sequence: CARSRLLLANNQPQHF. CDR3 sequence (DNA): TGTGCCAGAAGCCGCTTGTTGTTGGCCAACAATCAGCCCCAGCATTTT.

In this sample, this clone turned up once. J is TRBJ1-3 and V is TRBV5-1; D remains ambiguous. This CDR3 region has 14 residues. V was clipped by 6 bases and J by 6 bases, with 16 bases between them. Germline-derived CDR1 and CDR2 are SGHRS and YFSETQ. The CDR3 spells CASTWGPVPNTIYF. Written as DNA, the CDR3 is TGCGCCAGCACATGGGGTCCGGTACCAAACACCATATATTTT.

The V and J genes are TRBV9 and TRBJ2-3; unclear D gene. This CDR3 spans 15 amino acids. V shed 2 bases and J shed 4 bases, with 14 bases lying between them. CDR1 is SGDLS, CDR2 YYNGEE, per germline. CDR3 in DNA: TGTGCCAGCAGCGTCGGGTCCTTTAGGGCAGATACGCAGTATTTT. Protein product: CASSVGSFRADTQYF. Drawing the rest from reference TRBV9 and TRBJ2-3, the complete variable domain is DSGVTQTPKHLITATGQRVTLRCSPRSGDLSVYWYQQSLDQGLQFLIQYYNGEERAKGNILERFSAQQFPDLHSELNLSSLELGDSALYFCASSVGSFRADTQYFGPGTRLTVL.

The chain employs TRBV27 and TRBJ1-5; 9 bases agree with TRBD1. The V segment lost 5 bases and the J segment 7 bases; nucleotides outside the gene matches: 6. This CDR3 is 14 amino acids long. Germline lookup yields CDR1 MNHEY and CDR2 SMNVEV (reference sequence). CDR3 DNA sequence: TGTGCCAGCAGTCTACGGGACAGGGTCCAGCCCCAGCATTTT. It translates to CASSLRDRVQPQHF.

The rearrangement uses TRBV10-3 and TRBJ1-1; D possibly corresponds to TRBD1 (6 bases). The CDR3 sequence is 17 residues long. In germline, CDR1 is ENHRY, CDR2 SYGVKD. The V gene lost 10 bases and the J gene lost 2 bases, with 26 bases spanning the gap. Here the CDR3 reads CATQKLNSGAGNTEAFF. As DNA, the CDR3 is TGTGCCACACAAAAGCTGAATTCAGGGGCTGGAAACACTGAAGCTTTCTTT.

This clone was counted a single time. The V and J genes are TRBV7-2 and TRBJ2-7; 7 bases line up with TRBD2. The ends lost 2 bases at V and 9 bases at J; junction bases unmatched: 13. Germline assignment: CDR1 SGHTA and CDR2 FQGNSA. The CDR3 runs 15 residues. CDR3 amino acids: CASSLMTSSSAGQYF. The CDR3 nucleotides read TGTGCCAGCAGCTTAATGACTAGCAGTTCCGCGGGGCAGTACTTC.

The chain uses TRBV4-3 and TRBJ2-5; 10 bases match TRBD1. The CDR3 runs 15 residues. Trimming at V came to 4 bases and at J to 1 base, leaving 3 bases not matched to a gene. Germline V gene data show CDR1 as LGHNA and CDR2 as YSLEER. The CDR3 DNA sequence: TGCGCCAGCAGCCCCCGGGACAGGGGCCAAGAGACCCAGTACTTC. Amino acids: CASSPRDRGQETQYF.

The chain is built from TRBV7-8 and TRBJ1-1; a possible D gene is TRBD1 (6 bases). Germline-derived CDR1 and CDR2 are SGHVS and FQNEAQ. The CDR3 covers 14 residues. Trimming removed 3 bases at V and 8 bases at J, with 16 bases between. The CDR3 sequence: CASSFQGSLIEAFF. The DNA of the CDR3 is TGTGCCAGCAGCTTCCAGGGGAGTTTGATCGAAGCTTTCTTT.

This chain connects TRBV7-3 to TRBJ2-7; TRBD1 might be the D (6 bases). CDR3 length: 15 residues. Trimming took 1 base from V and 3 from J, leaving 13 bases between them. Germline values: CDR1 SGHTA, CDR2 FQGTGA. DNA for the CDR3: TGTGCCAGCAGCTTAATGTCAGGGGTTGGCTACGAGCAGTACTTC. Protein: CASSLMSGVGYEQYF.

Points on this clone: The conserved phenylalanine or tryptophan normally closing the CDR3 is absent here, so this likely arose from a read error. V usage is TRBV5-1 and J usage is TRBJ1-1; D is unresolved. CDR1 is SGHRS, CDR2 YFSETQ, per germline. This CDR3 is built from 13 residues. With 0 bases removed from V and 1 base from J, the gap between germline ends came to 4 bases. The chain's CDR3 is CASSLDRNTEAFL. CDR3 sequence (DNA): TGCGCCAGCAGCTTGGACAGGAACACTGAAGCTTTCCTT.

The chain carries TRBV4-1 and TRBJ2-1, with 11 bases that match TRBD2. CDR3 length: 17 residues. Germline assignment: CDR1 MGHRA and CDR2 YSYEKL. The junction had 7 bases not matched to a gene; V was cut back by 2 bases and J by 4 bases. The CDR3 spells CASSQSFPSGRYNEQFF. The CDR3 nucleotides read TGCGCCAGCAGCCAATCGTTTCCTAGCGGGAGGTACAATGAGCAGTTCTTC.

This chain joins TRBV14 and TRBJ2-4; no definite D call. Trimming pared 0 bases from V and 8 bases from J, leaving 17 bases between. The germline V gene has CDR1 SGHDN and CDR2 FVKESK. The CDR3 is 16 amino acids. CDR3: CASSQEFLNGLDIQYF. CDR3 coding DNA: TGTGCCAGCAGCCAAGAGTTCTTGAACGGATTGGACATTCAGTACTTC.

The rearrangement joins TRBV28 to TRBJ1-5; 7 nucleotides match TRBD1. CDR3 length: 17 amino acids. Germline V gives CDR1 MDHEN, CDR2 SYDVKM. J gave up 0 bases and V 2 bases, and 7 bases lay outside the gene matches. DNA of the CDR3: TGTGCCAGCAGTTTAACAGGGGAGAATTATAGCAATCAGCCCCAGCATTTT. As protein: CASSLTGENYSNQPQHF.

V gene TRBV6-1 combines with J gene TRBJ1-1; possible D gene TRBD1, 6 bases. The CDR3 is 14 residues long. The V and J ends lost 7 bases and 5 bases respectively, with 17 bases between them. Germline CDR1 is MNHNS and CDR2 is SASEGT. The DNA for the CDR3 is TGTGCCAGCACCTCCCCGGGGGGGCGTACTGAAGCTTTCTTT. Protein sequence: CASTSPGGRTEAFF.

V gene TRBV18 combines with J gene TRBJ2-5; D ambiguous. Germline assignment: CDR1 KGHSH and CDR2 LQKENI. V was trimmed by 3 bases and J by 5 bases, leaving 10 bases between them. The CDR3 has 13 residues. The CDR3, as DNA: TGTGCCAGCTCACCCCCTTCGTTTGAGACCCAGTACTTC. This translates into CASSPPSFETQYF.

This clone was observed once. The CDR3 sequence: CASTTGQGNRGEKLFF. The CDR3 DNA sequence: TGTGCCAGCACCACCGGACAGGGGAATCGGGGTGAAAAACTGTTTTTT. The rearrangement joins TRBV28 to TRBJ1-4, with TRBD1 identical over 9 bases. The germline gives CDR1 MDHEN, CDR2 SYDVKM. This CDR3 region has 16 residues. V was pared by 7 bases and J by 7 bases, with 13 bases of the junction left unmatched.

The chain employs TRBV11-2 and TRBJ2-2; no clear D. Germline V gives CDR1 SGHAT, CDR2 FQNNGV. V was clipped by 0 bases and J by 3 bases, with 2 bases between them. There are 13 residues in the CDR3. CDR3 sequence: CASSLDDTGELFF. In nucleotides, the CDR3 is TGTGCCAGCAGCTTAGACGACACCGGGGAGCTGTTTTTT.

This clone was recorded only once. This chain connects TRBV27 to TRBJ1-2; TRBD1 matches 9 bases. The V gene end was trimmed by 6 bases and the J gene end by 1 base; junction bases not matched to a gene: 9. This CDR3 contains 16 residues. The germline gives CDR1 MNHEY, CDR2 SMNVEV (reference sequence). In DNA form, the CDR3 reads TGTGCCAGCAGCTTACGGACAGGGGCCCATAACTATGGCTACACCTTC. Protein sequence: CASSLRTGAHNYGYTF.

This sequence joins TRBV5-4 and TRBJ1-4, with 9 bases fitting TRBD1. The CDR3 spans 15 residues. V shed 3 bases and J 7 bases; nucleotides not matched to a gene: 7. Germline CDR1 is SGHNT and CDR2 is YYREEE (reference sequence). The CDR3 DNA reads TGTGCCAGCAGCTCCGGGACAGGGCATCGTGAAAAACTGTTTTTT. Encoded protein: CASSSGTGHREKLFF. Full variable domain (outside the CDR3, taken from reference TRBV5-4 and TRBJ1-4): ETGVTQSPTHLIKTRGQQVTLRCSSQSGHNTVSWYQQALGQGPQFIFQYYREEENGRGNFPPRFSGLQFPNYSSELNVNALELDDSALYLCASSSGTGHREKLFFGSGTQLSVL.

The chain couples TRBV19 to TRBJ2-7; 9 bases fit TRBD1. After removal of 3 bases from V and 3 bases from J, the junction contained 6 bases not matched to a gene. Germline values: CDR1 LNHDA, CDR2 SQIVND (reference sequence). The CDR3 consists of 15 residues. The CDR3 reads CASSIPGQGLYEQYF. CDR3 bases: TGTGCCAGTAGTATCCCGGGACAGGGACTCTACGAGCAGTACTTC.

This clone appeared a single time. The chain couples TRBV7-2 to TRBJ2-3, with 7 bases aligning to TRBD2. Germline V gene data show CDR1 as SGHTA and CDR2 as FQGNSA. The CDR3 has 16 amino acids. V was clipped by 0 bases and J by 4 bases; unmatched bases: 7. CDR3 sequence (DNA): TGTGCCAGCAGCTTAGCGGCGGGCGGGAGATCAGATACGCAGTATTTT. Amino acid sequence: CASSLAAGGRSDTQYF.

V is TRBV6-5 and J is TRBJ1-1, with D perhaps matching TRBD1 (5 bases). This CDR3 is 15 amino acids long. V gave up 6 bases and J gave up 4 bases, with 18 bases separating them. Germline CDR1 MNHEY, CDR2 SVGAGI. The CDR3 sequence is CASSPRGVGSTEAFF. CDR3 in DNA: TGTGCCAGCAGCCCTCGAGGGGTGGGATCCACTGAAGCTTTCTTT.

The chain couples TRBV7-9 to TRBJ2-7; TRBD1 matches at 9 bases. V was pared by 6 bases and J by 4 bases, with 7 bases of the junction left unmatched. The CDR3 spans 14 residues. From germline, CDR1 is SEHNR and CDR2 FQNEAQ (reference sequence). The CDR3 sequence: CASRAQGAGYEQYF. The CDR3 DNA reads as TGTGCCAGCAGAGCACAGGGGGCGGGTTACGAGCAGTACTTC.

V is TRBV9 and J is TRBJ2-1; TRBD2 is a possible D gene (5 bases). Germline V gene data show CDR1 as SGDLS and CDR2 as YYNGEE. V dropped 0 bases and J dropped 8 bases, with 9 bases sitting between them. The CDR3 spans 13 residues. The CDR3 DNA reads TGTGCCAGCAGCGTAGGGGTGGAGGATGAGCAGTTCTTC. Its translation is CASSVGVEDEQFF.

This rearrangement joins TRBV6-5 to TRBJ1-5; no reliable D call. CDR3 length equals 12 residues. CDR1 MNHEY and CDR2 SVGAGI come from the germline V gene. The V and J ends lost 2 bases and 6 bases respectively, with 5 bases between them. The CDR3 loop reads CASSYTGQPQHF. The CDR3 DNA is TGTGCCAGCAGTTACACGGGTCAGCCCCAGCATTTT.

This chain links TRBV5-1 with TRBJ1-5; D unresolved. V was clipped by 4 bases and J by 0 bases, with 8 bases between them. Looked up from germline, CDR1 is SGHRS and CDR2 is YFSETQ. The CDR3 sequence is 14 residues long. CDR3 loop: CASSDGNSNQPQHF. CDR3 DNA sequence: TGCGCCAGCAGCGACGGTAATAGCAATCAGCCCCAGCATTTT.

CDR3 protein: CASNIQGARYEQYF. CDR3 bases: TGTGCCAGCAACATACAGGGGGCGCGATACGAGCAGTACTTC. The chain uses TRBV5-4 and TRBJ2-7; 9 positions agree with TRBD1. The germline V gene has CDR1 SGHNT and CDR2 YYREEE (reference sequence). V lost 6 bases to trimming and J lost 4 bases; unmatched junction nucleotides: 8. The CDR3 has 14 amino acids.

The J gene is TRBJ2-1, the V gene TRBV7-9; D gene ambiguous. Germline-derived CDR1 and CDR2 are SEHNR and FQNEAQ (reference sequence). CDR3 length: 15 amino acids. The V gene lost 6 bases and the J gene lost 3 bases, with 15 bases spanning the gap. The CDR3 DNA sequence: TGTGCCAGCAGACCCGGGCGGTTTAACTACAATGAGCAGTTCTTC. Translating gives CASRPGRFNYNEQFF.